This TCR beta chain was captured by sequencing in a study of blood T cells in healthy people across ages. Study context: The capture of about one barcoded beta molecule per two T cells was achieved by template switching.

In the case of this clonotype: As yet, its antigen is unknown.

Regarding the study as a whole: TCR beta diversity was tightly associated with the proportion of naive T cells.

Each of the donors had roughly 9.3 milliliters of peripheral blood drawn into EDTA-treated Vacutainer tubes. The total RNA that was extracted per sample amounted to at least 5.5 micrograms. For the second PCR, which ran for about 6 to 11 cycles, a sample-barcoded 5' primer and a J-beta primer mix were used. TCRdb redid the calling of the 5' RACE reads with MiXCR, one entry per CDR3 protein. The sample shows 550,000 to 800,000 distinct CDR3 sequences, 20% to 25% of them seen only once. Trimming removed 5 bases at V and 14 bases at J, with 19 bases between. CDR3 size: 14 residues. Germline lookup yields CDR1 SGHAT and CDR2 FQDESV (reference sequence).

The sequenced sample was blood. The chain carries TRBV11-1 and TRBJ1-6; D may be TRBD1 (5 bases). The receptor was derived from a man between 65 and 80 years old in good health. CDR3 residues: CASSRGRWEGALHF. DNA of the CDR3: TGTGCCAGCAGCCGTGGACGATGGGAAGGGGCCCTCCACTTT.